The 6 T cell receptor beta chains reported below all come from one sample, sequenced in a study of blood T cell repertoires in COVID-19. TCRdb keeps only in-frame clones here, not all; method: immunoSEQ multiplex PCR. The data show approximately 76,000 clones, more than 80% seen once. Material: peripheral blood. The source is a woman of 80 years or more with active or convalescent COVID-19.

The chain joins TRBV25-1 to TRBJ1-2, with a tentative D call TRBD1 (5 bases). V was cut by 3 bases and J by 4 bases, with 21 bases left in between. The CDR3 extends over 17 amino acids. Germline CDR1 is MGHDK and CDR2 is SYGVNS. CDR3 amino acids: CASSESTPPQGPYGYTF. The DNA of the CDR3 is TGTGCCAGCAGTGAGTCTACCCCCCCTCAGGGCCCCTATGGCTACACCTTC.

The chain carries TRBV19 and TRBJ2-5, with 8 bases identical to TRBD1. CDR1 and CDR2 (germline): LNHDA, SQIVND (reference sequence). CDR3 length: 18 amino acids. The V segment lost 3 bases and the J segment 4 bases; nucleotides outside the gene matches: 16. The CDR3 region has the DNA TGTGCCAGTAGTATGGGTGGACAGGGTAGGGAGGTGAGAGAGACCCAGTACTTC. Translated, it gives CASSMGGQGREVRETQYF.

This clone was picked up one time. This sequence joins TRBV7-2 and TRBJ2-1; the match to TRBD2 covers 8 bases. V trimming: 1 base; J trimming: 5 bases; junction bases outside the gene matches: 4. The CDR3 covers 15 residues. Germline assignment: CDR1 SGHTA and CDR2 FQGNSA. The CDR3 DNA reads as TGTGCCAGCAGCTTAGAGACGGGAGGGCACAATGAGCAGTTCTTC. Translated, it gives CASSLETGGHNEQFF.

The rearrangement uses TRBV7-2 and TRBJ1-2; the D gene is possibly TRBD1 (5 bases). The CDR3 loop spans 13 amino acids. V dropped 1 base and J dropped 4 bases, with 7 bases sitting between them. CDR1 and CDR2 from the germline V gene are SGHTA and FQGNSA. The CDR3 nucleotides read TGTGCCAGCAGCTTAGACAGGTCCTATGGCTACACCTTC. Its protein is CASSLDRSYGYTF.

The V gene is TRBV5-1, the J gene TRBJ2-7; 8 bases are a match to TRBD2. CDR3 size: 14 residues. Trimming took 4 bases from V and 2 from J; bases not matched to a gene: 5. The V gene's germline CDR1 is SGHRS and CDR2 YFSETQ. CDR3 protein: CASSRGSGAYEQYF. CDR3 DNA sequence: TGCGCCAGCAGCCGGGGTAGCGGGGCCTACGAGCAGTACTTC.

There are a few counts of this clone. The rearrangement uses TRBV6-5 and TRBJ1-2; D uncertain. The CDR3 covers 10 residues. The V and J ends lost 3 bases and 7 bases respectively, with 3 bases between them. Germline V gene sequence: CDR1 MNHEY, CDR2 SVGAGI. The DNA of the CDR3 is TGTGCCAGCAGTTATCGTGGCTACACCTTC. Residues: CASSYRGYTF.